This T cell receptor (beta chain) was found in a study of OX40 agonist ivuxolimab in advanced cancers. Study in general: Dose-escalation patients were diagnosed with hepatocellular carcinoma, melanoma, renal cell cancer or head and neck cancer. Prior anti-PD-1, anti-PD-L1 or anti-CTLA-4 therapy did not bar entry, and 40% had some.

V lost 2 bases and J lost 6, with 14 bases in between. The CDR3 spans 15 residues. Germline lookup yields CDR1 SGHDT and CDR2 YYEEEE. Generated by immunoSEQ multiplex PCR, the TCRdb table keeps only in-frame clones and is missing some. The sample carries just over 70,000 clones, over 80% recorded once. This chain connects TRBV5-6 to TRBJ2-2; D unresolved. The receptor was derived from an adult with an advanced solid tumor such as melanoma, head and neck, liver or kidney cancer. The sample consisted of CD4+ or CD8+ T cells sorted from blood, taken in a trial of the OX40 agonist ivuxolimab. For the CDR3, the DNA is TGTGCCAGCAGCTTTTTGCAAGGGTCCGCCGGGGAGCTGTTTTTT. Its translation: CASSFLQGSAGELFF.